This T cell receptor (beta chain) was recorded in a study of CD8 T cells in ankylosing spondylitis. Study-level results: A TCR beta motif of fewer than ten highly homologous variants appeared characteristic of ankylosing spondylitis blood. Relatively rare in peripheral blood, disease-linked clones were also CD8+. Reportedly, significant enrichment of disease-linked clones occurred in matched ankylosing spondylitis synovial fluid.

The authors made TCR beta libraries by quantitative 5'-RACE with molecular barcodes. Using its own MiXCR run on the 5' RACE reads, TCRdb lists one record per CDR3 protein. Among roughly 64,000 distinct CDR3 sequences listed, around 6.5% were seen once. Remarks on this clonotype: No antigen is known for it.

This CDR3 is built from 17 residues. In germline, CDR1 is MGHDK, CDR2 SYGVNS. V lost 0 bases, J lost 0 bases, and 14 bases lay in between. The receptor comes from a male donor with ankylosing spondylitis. The genes are TRBV25-1 and TRBJ2-5; a weak D match, TRBD2 (5 bases). Sequencing used synovial fluid, either unsorted or a sorted T cell fraction (not recorded which). CDR3 coding DNA: TGTGCCAGCAGTGAATATCCTCTGACGGGAAACCAAGAGACCCAGTACTTC. It encodes CASSEYPLTGNQETQYF.